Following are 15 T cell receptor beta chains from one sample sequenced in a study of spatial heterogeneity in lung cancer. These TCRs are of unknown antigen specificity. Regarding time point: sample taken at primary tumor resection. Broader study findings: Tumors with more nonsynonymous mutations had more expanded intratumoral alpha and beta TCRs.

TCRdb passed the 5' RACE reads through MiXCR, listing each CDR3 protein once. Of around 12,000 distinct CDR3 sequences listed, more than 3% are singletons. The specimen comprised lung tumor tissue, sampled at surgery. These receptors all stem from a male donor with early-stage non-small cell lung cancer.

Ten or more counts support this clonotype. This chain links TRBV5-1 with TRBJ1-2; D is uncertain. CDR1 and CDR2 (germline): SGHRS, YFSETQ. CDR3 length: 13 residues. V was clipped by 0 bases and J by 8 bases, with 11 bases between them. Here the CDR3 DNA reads TGCGCCAGCAGCTTGGATCCCCCTGGCGGCTACACCTTC. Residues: CASSLDPPGGYTF.

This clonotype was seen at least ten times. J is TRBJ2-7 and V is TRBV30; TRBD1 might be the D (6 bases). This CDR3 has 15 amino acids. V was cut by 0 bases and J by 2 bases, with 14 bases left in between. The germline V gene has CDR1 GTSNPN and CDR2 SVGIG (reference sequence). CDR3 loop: CAWSVRGHLPYEQYF. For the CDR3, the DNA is TGTGCCTGGAGTGTACGGGGACACCTACCCTACGAGCAGTACTTC.

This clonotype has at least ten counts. As DNA, the CDR3 is TGTGCCAGCAGCCGCCCTCGGGGATCTCTCTCTGGGGCCAACGTCCTGACTTTC. Translating it yields CASSRPRGSLSGANVLTF. The chain recombines TRBV3-1 with TRBJ2-6; the D gene is possibly TRBD2 (5 bases). With 4 bases removed from V and 0 bases from J, the gap between germline ends came to 16 bases. Per the germline V gene, CDR1 is LGHDT and CDR2 is YNNKEL (reference sequence). This CDR3 region has 18 residues.

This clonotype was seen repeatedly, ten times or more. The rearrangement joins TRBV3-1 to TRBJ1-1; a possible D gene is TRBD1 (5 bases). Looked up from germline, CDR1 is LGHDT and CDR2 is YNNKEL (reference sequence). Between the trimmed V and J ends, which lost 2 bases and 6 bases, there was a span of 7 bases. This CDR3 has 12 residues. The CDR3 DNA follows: TGTGCCAGCAGCCAACTGGGGGCTGAAGCTTTCTTT. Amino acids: CASSQLGAEAFF.

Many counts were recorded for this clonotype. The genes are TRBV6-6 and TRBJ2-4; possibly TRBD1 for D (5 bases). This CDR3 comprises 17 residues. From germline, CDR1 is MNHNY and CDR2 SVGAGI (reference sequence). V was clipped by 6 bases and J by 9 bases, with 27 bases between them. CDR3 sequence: CASRSRALKGPWGIQYF. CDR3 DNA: TGTGCCAGCAGGTCCCGGGCGTTAAAGGGGCCCTGGGGCATTCAGTACTTC.

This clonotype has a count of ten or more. As DNA, the CDR3 is TGCAGTGCCCAATTGAATGGCTTGGGAACTGAAGCTTTCTTT. This gives the protein CSAQLNGLGTEAFF. The genes are TRBV20-1 and TRBJ1-1; D gene ambiguous. CDR3 length equals 14 residues. Germline V CDR1 and CDR2: DFQATT, SNEGSKA (reference sequence). Trimming removed 6 bases at V and 5 bases at J, with 19 bases between.

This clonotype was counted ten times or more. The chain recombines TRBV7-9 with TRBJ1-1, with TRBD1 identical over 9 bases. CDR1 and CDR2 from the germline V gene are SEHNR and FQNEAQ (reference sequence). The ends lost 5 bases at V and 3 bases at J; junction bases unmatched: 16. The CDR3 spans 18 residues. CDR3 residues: CASSPRVMNRGRDTEAFF. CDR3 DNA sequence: TGTGCCAGCAGCCCTAGGGTGATGAACAGGGGGCGCGACACTGAAGCTTTCTTT.

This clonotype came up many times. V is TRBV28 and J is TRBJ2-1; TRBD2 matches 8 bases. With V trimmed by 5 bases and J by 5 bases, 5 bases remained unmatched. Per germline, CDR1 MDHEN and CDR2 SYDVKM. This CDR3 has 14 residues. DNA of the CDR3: TGTGCCAGCAGTCCCGGGGGGGCCCACAATGAGCAGTTCTTC. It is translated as CASSPGGAHNEQFF.

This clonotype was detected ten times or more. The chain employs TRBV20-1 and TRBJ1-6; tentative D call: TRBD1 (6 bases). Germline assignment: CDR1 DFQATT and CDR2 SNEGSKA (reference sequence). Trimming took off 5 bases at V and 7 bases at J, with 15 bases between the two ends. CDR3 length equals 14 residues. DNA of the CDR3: TGCAGTGCTCGAGCAGGGGTCGGCAATTCACCCCTCCACTTT. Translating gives CSARAGVGNSPLHF.

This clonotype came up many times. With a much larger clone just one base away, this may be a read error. DNA for the CDR3: TGTGCCAGCAGCTCCATGAGGACCAAAAACATGCAGTACTTC. It yields the protein CASSSMRTKNMQYF. The chain links TRBV11-2 to TRBJ2-4, with D unclear. Germline V gives CDR1 SGHAT, CDR2 FQNNGV. This CDR3 spans 14 amino acids.

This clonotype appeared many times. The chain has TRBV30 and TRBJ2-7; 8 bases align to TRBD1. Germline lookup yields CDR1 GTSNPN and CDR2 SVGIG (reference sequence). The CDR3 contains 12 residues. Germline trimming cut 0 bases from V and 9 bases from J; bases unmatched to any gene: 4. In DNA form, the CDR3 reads TGTGCCTGGAGTGTACGTGGACAGGGGCAGTACTTC. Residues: CAWSVRGQGQYF.

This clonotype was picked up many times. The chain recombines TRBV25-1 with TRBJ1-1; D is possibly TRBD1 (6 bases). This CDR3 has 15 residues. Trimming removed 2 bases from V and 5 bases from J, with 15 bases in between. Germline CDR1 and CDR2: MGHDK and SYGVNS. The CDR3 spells CASSEGGGRVTEAFF. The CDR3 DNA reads TGTGCCAGCAGTGAAGGCGGGGGGCGCGTAACTGAAGCTTTCTTT.

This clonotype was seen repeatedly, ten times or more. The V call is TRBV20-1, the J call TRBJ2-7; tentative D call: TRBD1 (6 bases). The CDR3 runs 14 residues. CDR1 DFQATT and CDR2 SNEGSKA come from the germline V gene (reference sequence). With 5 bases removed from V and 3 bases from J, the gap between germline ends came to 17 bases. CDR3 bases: TGCAGTGCTCGCAAACAGGGTTTCTTCTACGAGCAGTACTTC. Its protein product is CSARKQGFFYEQYF.

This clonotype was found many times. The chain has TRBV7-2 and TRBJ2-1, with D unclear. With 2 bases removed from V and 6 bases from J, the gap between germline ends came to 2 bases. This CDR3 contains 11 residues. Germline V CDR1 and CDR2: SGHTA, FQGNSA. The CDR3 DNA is TGTGCCAGCAGCTTACTCAATGAGCAGTTCTTC. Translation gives CASSLLNEQFF. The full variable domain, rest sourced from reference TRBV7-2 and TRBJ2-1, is GAGVSQSPSNKVTEKGKDVELRCDPISGHTALYWYRQSLGQGLEFLIYFQGNSAPDKSGLPSDRFSAERTGGSVSTLTIQRTQQEDSAVYLCASSLLNEQFFGPGTRLTVL.

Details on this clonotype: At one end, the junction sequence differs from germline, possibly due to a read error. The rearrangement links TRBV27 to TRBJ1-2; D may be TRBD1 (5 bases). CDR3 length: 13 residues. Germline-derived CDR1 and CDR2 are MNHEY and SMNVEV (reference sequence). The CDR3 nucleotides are TGTGCCAGCAGCCGTCCAGAGGGGAGTGGCTACAACTTC. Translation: CASSRPEGSGYNF.